Each of the 30 T cell receptor beta chains below was sequenced from the same sample in a study of PD-L1 blockade in urothelial cancer. Documented time point: pretreatment peripheral blood. Profiled with immunoSEQ multiplex PCR; TCRdb holds only in-frame clones, not every one. Of around 100,000 clones in the sample, around 90% are singletons; the top ten hold roughly 1.6%. The sample was PBMCs, taken around atezolizumab (anti-PD-L1) treatment. These TCRs come from a man between 60 and 75 years old with urothelial cancer.

This clone has only a few counts. This rearrangement joins TRBV6-5 to TRBJ2-5, with TRBD1 identical over 7 bases. This CDR3 region has 13 residues. Germline-derived CDR1 and CDR2 are MNHEY and SVGAGI. J was trimmed by 1 base and V by 6 bases; bases with no gene match: 2. The DNA of the CDR3 is TGTGCCAGCAGGGGGACAGTCCAAGAGACCCAGTACTTC. Translated, it gives CASRGTVQETQYF.

The chain is built from TRBV7-7 and TRBJ2-3, with a possible D match to TRBD2 (6 bases). Germline values: CDR1 SSHAT, CDR2 FNYEAQ (reference sequence). V lost 2 bases, J lost 2 bases, and 11 bases lay in between. The CDR3 is 15 amino acids. The CDR3 nucleotides are TGTGCCAGCAGCTTACGGGGGAGAGACACAGATACGCAGTATTTT. Its protein product is CASSLRGRDTDTQYF.

The rearrangement uses TRBV19 and TRBJ1-1, with D possibly TRBD1 on 5 matching bases. The germline CDR1 and CDR2 sequences are LNHDA and SQIVND (reference sequence). The length of the CDR3 is 15 residues. With 9 bases removed from V and 5 bases from J, the gap between germline ends came to 22 bases. The CDR3 region is CASEKDSRVGTEAFF. The CDR3 DNA follows: TGTGCCAGCGAGAAGGATAGCAGGGTGGGAACTGAAGCTTTCTTT. The variable domain in full, with the rest retrieved from reference TRBV19 and TRBJ1-1, is DGGITQSPKYLFRKEGQNVTLSCEQNLNHDAMYWYRQDPGQGLRLIYYSQIVNDFQKGDIAEGYSVSREKKESFPLTVTSAQKNPTAFYLCASEKDSRVGTEAFFGQGTRLTVV.

The rearrangement links TRBV6-6 to TRBJ2-7, with TRBD1 matching over 7 bases. Losses at the gene ends were 5 bases for V and 4 bases for J; bases not matched to a gene: 5. Looked up from germline, CDR1 is MNHNY and CDR2 is SVGAGI (reference sequence). This CDR3 has 13 amino acids. The CDR3 region has the DNA TGTGCCAGCAGTAGACAGGGTTTGTACGAGCAGTACTTC. It is translated as CASSRQGLYEQYF.

This rearrangement joins TRBV7-9 to TRBJ1-2; 11 positions match TRBD1. Trimming took 5 bases from V and 6 from J; bases not matched to a gene: 2. This CDR3 has 13 amino acids. Germline V lookup: CDR1 SEHNR, CDR2 FQNEAQ (reference sequence). The CDR3 spells CASSRTGGNGYTF. The CDR3 DNA is TGTGCCAGCAGCCGGACAGGGGGCAATGGCTACACCTTC.

This sequence joins TRBV5-4 and TRBJ1-1, with D possibly being TRBD1 (5 bases). V dropped 4 bases and J dropped 0 bases, with 7 bases sitting between them. The CDR3 has 13 residues. The germline V gene encodes CDR1 SGHNT and CDR2 YYREEE (reference sequence). The CDR3 DNA reads as TGTGCCAGCAGCGTGACAGTGAACACTGAAGCTTTCTTT. Translated, it gives CASSVTVNTEAFF.

The rearrangement links TRBV29-1 to TRBJ2-1, with a weak D call TRBD2 (7 bases). The CDR3 runs to 13 residues. Germline assignment: CDR1 SQVTM and CDR2 ANQGSEA. CDR3 coding DNA: TGCAGTCTAACAAGGGGGGGGAACAATGAGCAGTTCTTC. It is translated as CSLTRGGNNEQFF.

The chain has TRBV11-2 and TRBJ2-7; 7 nucleotides align to TRBD2. CDR1 and CDR2 from the germline V gene are SGHAT and FQNNGV. The V and J ends lost 1 base and 6 bases, in that order; junction bases with no gene match: 9. The CDR3 contains 15 residues. CDR3 sequence: CASSLGRLASGEQYF. Here the CDR3 DNA reads TGTGCCAGCAGCTTAGGTCGACTAGCAAGTGGCGAGCAGTACTTC.

The V call is TRBV10-3, the J call TRBJ1-1; D not certain. V lost 2 bases to trimming and J lost 7 bases, with 14 bases between them. The length of the CDR3 is 14 residues. Germline CDR1 is ENHRY and CDR2 is SYGVKD. In DNA form, the CDR3 reads TGTGCCATCAGTGAGGTAAAGCGAAGACTTGAAGCTTTCTTT. It yields the protein CAISEVKRRLEAFF.

This chain connects TRBV9 to TRBJ2-1; 7 nucleotides align to TRBD2. V lost 6 bases to trimming and J lost 6 bases; unmatched junction nucleotides: 15. Germline V gene sequence: CDR1 SGDLS, CDR2 YYNGEE. The CDR3 runs to 16 residues. CDR3 sequence reads: CASNMGTTDNLNEQFF. CDR3 nucleotide sequence: TGTGCCAGCAATATGGGGACTACCGACAACCTCAATGAGCAGTTCTTC. Complete variable domain (other parts from reference TRBV9 and TRBJ2-1): DSGVTQTPKHLITATGQRVTLRCSPRSGDLSVYWYQQSLDQGLQFLIQYYNGEERAKGNILERFSAQQFPDLHSELNLSSLELGDSALYFCASNMGTTDNLNEQFFGPGTRLTVL.

In DNA form, the CDR3 reads TGTGCCTTAAACAATAGTCCCGGGACTAGCGGGAGTTACTATGAGCAGTTCTTC. Translation: CALNNSPGTSGSYYEQFF. The V and J genes are TRBV30 and TRBJ2-1, with 14 bases matching TRBD2. The V and J ends lost 7 bases and 8 bases, in that order; junction bases with no gene match: 19. The CDR3 extends over 18 amino acids. From germline, CDR1 is GTSNPN and CDR2 SVGIG (reference sequence).

The chain is built from TRBV18 and TRBJ2-3; D gene uncertain. Germline CDR1 reads KGHSH; CDR2 reads LQKENI. The CDR3 extends over 13 amino acids. The V gene lost 0 bases and the J gene lost 5 bases, with 6 bases spanning the gap. The CDR3 is CASSPPSIDTQYF. The DNA of the CDR3 is TGTGCCAGCTCACCACCCAGTATAGATACGCAGTATTTT.

This clone was detected only once. This chain links TRBV10-2 with TRBJ2-2, with 8 bases matching TRBD2. With V trimmed by 9 bases and J by 3 bases, 15 bases remained unmatched. CDR3 length equals 17 residues. CDR1 WSHSY and CDR2 SAAADI come from the germline V gene. In DNA, the CDR3 is TGCGCCAGTTCAGGGAGTAGCGGGGTCGCGGACACCGGGGAGCTGTTTTTT. This codes for CASSGSSGVADTGELFF.

In this sample, this clone turned up once. The genes are TRBV10-1 and TRBJ1-6; the D gene is possibly TRBD1 (6 bases). The CDR3 spans 15 residues. Trimming shortened V by 6 bases and J by 7 bases, and 16 bases separated the two germline ends. The germline gives CDR1 WNHNN, CDR2 SYGVQD (reference sequence). The CDR3 sequence is CASRNTGIPNSPLHF. The CDR3 DNA reads TGCGCCAGCAGGAACACAGGGATCCCCAATTCACCCCTCCACTTT.

This clone was seen more than once but under ten times. The J gene is TRBJ2-7, the V gene TRBV11-2, with D unresolved. The V end lost 4 bases, the J end lost 3 bases, and 16 bases lay between the germline ends. Germline CDR1 and CDR2: SGHAT and FQNNGV. CDR3 length: 15 residues. The CDR3 region has the DNA TGTGCCAGCAGCTCCTTGGCCAGAAGATACTACGAGCAGTACTTC. It encodes CASSSLARRYYEQYF.

The chain carries TRBV5-5 and TRBJ2-5; 10 bases align to TRBD2. This CDR3 comprises 16 residues. In germline, CDR1 is SGHKS, CDR2 YYEKEE (reference sequence). The V and J ends lost 0 bases and 1 base, in that order; junction bases with no gene match: 3. The CDR3 DNA is TGTGCCAGCAGCTTGGGACTAGCGGGTTTCCAAGAGACCCAGTACTTC. It codes for CASSLGLAGFQETQYF.

The V gene is TRBV5-6, the J gene TRBJ2-5; 10 bases align to TRBD2. CDR3 length equals 15 residues. Germline-derived CDR1 and CDR2 are SGHDT and YYEEEE. With 0 bases clipped from V and 4 bases from J, the junction kept 3 bases outside the gene matches. Here the CDR3 reads CASSLVAGGVETQYF. CDR3 DNA sequence: TGTGCCAGCAGCTTGGTAGCGGGGGGCGTAGAGACCCAGTACTTC.

This chain connects TRBV4-2 to TRBJ1-4; TRBD1 aligns across 11 bases. The ends lost 1 base at V and 6 bases at J; junction bases unmatched: 4. In germline, CDR1 is LGHNA, CDR2 YNFKEQ. This CDR3 has 16 residues. CDR3 bases: TGTGCCAGCAGCCAAGGGACAGGGGGCTCTGATGAAAAACTGTTTTTT. This gives the protein CASSQGTGGSDEKLFF.

In DNA form, the CDR3 reads TGTGCCAGCAGCACAGACAGACATGAAAAACTGTTTTTT. It yields the protein CASSTDRHEKLFF. V usage is TRBV11-2 and J usage is TRBJ1-4, with D possibly being TRBD1 (5 bases). Germline lookup yields CDR1 SGHAT and CDR2 FQNNGV. The ends were cut back, 5 bases at V and 6 bases at J, with 10 bases in the middle. The CDR3 sequence is 13 residues long.

The chain is built from TRBV27 and TRBJ1-2; TRBD1 matches 7 bases. Germline assignment: CDR1 MNHEY and CDR2 SMNVEV (reference sequence). After removal of 6 bases from V and 1 base from J, the junction contained 8 bases not matched to a gene. The CDR3 loop spans 15 amino acids. CDR3 sequence reads: CASRSLGQNNYGYTF. For the CDR3, the DNA is TGTGCCAGCAGAAGTTTGGGACAGAATAACTATGGCTACACCTTC.

This chain connects TRBV2 to TRBJ1-5, with no clear D. The CDR3 contains 14 residues. V was trimmed by 4 bases and J by 2 bases, leaving 9 bases between them. CDR1 is SNHLY and CDR2 is FYNNEI in the germline V gene. CDR3 DNA sequence: TGTGCCAGCAGTGTCGAGAGGGGCAATCAGCCCCAGCATTTT. Encoded protein: CASSVERGNQPQHF. The variable domain in full, with the rest retrieved from reference TRBV2 and TRBJ1-5, is EPEVTQTPSHQVTQMGQEVILRCVPISNHLYFYWYRQILGQKVEFLVSFYNNEISEKSEIFDDQFSVERPDGSNFTLKIRSTKLEDSAMYFCASSVERGNQPQHFGDGTRLSIL.

The rearrangement links TRBV5-1 to TRBJ1-4; D unresolved. The CDR3 spans 14 residues. Trimming pared 7 bases from V and 3 bases from J, leaving 13 bases between. The germline V gene encodes CDR1 SGHRS and CDR2 YFSETQ. CDR3 DNA: TGCGCCAGCGGCCCGGGTTTGCCTAATGAAAAACTGTTTTTT. As protein: CASGPGLPNEKLFF.

This CDR3 is CASSPAGTGGEKLFF. The CDR3 bases are TGTGCCAGCAGCCCTGCCGGGACAGGGGGTGAAAAACTGTTTTTT. The V gene is TRBV7-9, the J gene TRBJ1-4; TRBD1 matches 11 bases. The length of the CDR3 is 15 residues. V lost 5 bases and J lost 7; bases outside the gene matches: 6. Germline CDR1 is SEHNR and CDR2 is FQNEAQ (reference sequence).

The chain employs TRBV18 and TRBJ2-5; D is possibly TRBD1 (5 bases). Germline V gene data show CDR1 as KGHSH and CDR2 as LQKENI. CDR3 length equals 15 residues. Trimming cost V 5 bases and J 4 bases, with 17 bases left between them. DNA of the CDR3: TGTGCCAGCTCAGAGGCAGGGTTAGACCGAGAGACCCAGTACTTC. This gives the protein CASSEAGLDRETQYF.

The rearrangement links TRBV6-1 to TRBJ2-5, with TRBD2 matching over 12 bases. The V and J ends lost 3 bases and 5 bases, in that order; junction bases with no gene match: 4. The CDR3 sequence is 15 residues long. Germline CDR1 and CDR2: MNHNS and SASEGT. The DNA of the CDR3 is TGTGCCAGCAGTGAGCTAGCGGGGGGGTACGAGACCCAGTACTTC. It translates to CASSELAGGYETQYF.

The chain recombines TRBV7-8 with TRBJ2-5, with 9 positions matching TRBD2. CDR1 is SGHVS, CDR2 FQNEAQ, per germline. Trimming took 6 bases from V and 7 from J; bases not matched to a gene: 18. The CDR3 extends over 17 amino acids. In DNA form, the CDR3 reads TGTGCCAGCAGTCTCCGGGGGGGGCTAGCGGGGTACGGGACCCAGTACTTC. Protein: CASSLRGGLAGYGTQYF.

The CDR3 spells CASSLLILQGAYGYTF. Written as DNA, the CDR3 is TGTGCCAGCAGCCTACTAATTTTACAGGGGGCGTATGGCTACACCTTC. The chain is built from TRBV7-8 and TRBJ1-2, with 9 bases lining up with TRBD1. Unmatched junction bases numbered 12, after V lost 5 bases and J lost 5 bases. This CDR3 has 16 residues. CDR1 SGHVS and CDR2 FQNEAQ come from the germline V gene. The variable domain in full, completed from reference TRBV7-8 and TRBJ1-2, reads GAGVSQSPRYKVAKRGQDVALRCDPISGHVSLFWYQQALGQGPEFLTYFQNEAQLDKSGLPSDRFFAERPEGSVSTLKIQRTQQEDSAVYLCASSLLILQGAYGYTFGSGTRLTVV.

V is TRBV6-1 and J is TRBJ1-4, with D perhaps TRBD1 (5 bases). CDR3 length equals 12 residues. The germline V and J ends were trimmed by 8 bases and 7 bases, with 11 bases remaining between them. Germline V CDR1 and CDR2: MNHNS, SASEGT. As DNA, the CDR3 is TGTGCCAGCGTCAGGGTCGGTGAAAAACTGTTTTTT. Translation gives CASVRVGEKLFF.

V gene TRBV7-2 combines with J gene TRBJ1-3, with D hard to call. Germline lookup yields CDR1 SGHTA and CDR2 FQGNSA. V was clipped by 1 base and J by 4 bases, with 11 bases between them. The CDR3 runs 15 residues. The CDR3 nucleotides are TGTGCCAGCAGCTTAGATCGGGAGACCGGAAACACCATATATTTT. It specifies CASSLDRETGNTIYF.

The chain employs TRBV9 and TRBJ2-7; TRBD2 is a possible D gene (6 bases). CDR3 length equals 15 residues. V was trimmed by 1 base and J by 3 bases, leaving 14 bases between them. Germline CDR1 SGDLS, CDR2 YYNGEE. The CDR3 here is CASSVSGTYNYEQYF. The CDR3 bases are TGTGCCAGCAGCGTATCGGGGACTTATAACTACGAGCAGTACTTC.